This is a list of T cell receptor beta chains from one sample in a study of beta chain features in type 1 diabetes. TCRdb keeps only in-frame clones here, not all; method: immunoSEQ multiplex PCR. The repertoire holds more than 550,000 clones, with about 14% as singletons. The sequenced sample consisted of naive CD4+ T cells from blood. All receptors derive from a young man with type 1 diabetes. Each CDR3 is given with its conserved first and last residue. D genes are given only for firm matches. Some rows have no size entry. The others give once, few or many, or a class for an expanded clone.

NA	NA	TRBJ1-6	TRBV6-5	CASSQWTANSPLHF	TGTGCCAGCAGTCAGTGGACAGCGAATTCACCCCTCCACTTT
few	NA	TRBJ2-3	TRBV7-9	CASSFAADTQYF	TGTGCCAGCAGCTTCGCTGCGGATACGCAGTATTTT
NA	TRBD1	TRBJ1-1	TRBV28	CASRSVDRGLGTEAFF	TGTGCCAGCAGGTCCGTAGACAGGGGGCTGGGAACTGAAGCTTTCTTT
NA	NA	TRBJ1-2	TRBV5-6	CASSLVTGANYGYTF	TGTGCCAGCAGCTTGGTTACCGGGGCCAACTATGGCTACACCTTC
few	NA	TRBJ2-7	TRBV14	CASSQDTGSGNEQYF	TGTGCCAGCAGCCAAGATACCGGGAGTGGGAACGAGCAGTACTTC
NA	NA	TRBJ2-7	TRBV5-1	CASSLDGLSYEQYF	TGCGCCAGCAGCCTGGACGGCCTCTCCTACGAGCAGTACTTC
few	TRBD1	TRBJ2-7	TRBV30	CAWSRQGNEQYF	TGTGCCTGGAGCAGACAGGGGAACGAGCAGTACTTC
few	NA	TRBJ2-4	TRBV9	CASSVEERAGIQYF	TGTGCCAGCAGCGTAGAGGAGCGGGCGGGCATTCAGTACTTC
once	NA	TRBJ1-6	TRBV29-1	CSVAANYNSPLHF	TGCAGCGTTGCAGCGAACTATAATTCACCCCTCCACTTT
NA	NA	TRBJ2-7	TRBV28	CASSLRQTYEQYF	TGTGCCAGCAGTTTGAGACAGACCTACGAGCAGTACTTC
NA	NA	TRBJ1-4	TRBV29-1	CSVVLSGGEKLFF	TGCAGCGTGGTACTCTCGGGAGGCGAAAAACTGTTTTTT
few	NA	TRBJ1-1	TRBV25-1	CASSEYGRREAFF	TGTGCCAGCAGTGAATATGGGCGGCGTGAAGCTTTCTTT
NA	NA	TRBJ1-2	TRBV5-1	CASRKEDYGYTF	TGCGCCAGCAGAAAGGAAGACTATGGCTACACCTTC
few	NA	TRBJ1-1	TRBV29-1	CSACASTANTEAFF	TGCAGCGCCTGCGCTTCGACAGCGAACACTGAAGCTTTCTTT
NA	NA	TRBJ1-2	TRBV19	CASSRDVDNYGYTF	TGTGCCAGTAGTCGAGACGTTGACAACTATGGCTACACCTTC
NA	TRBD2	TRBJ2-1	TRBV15	CAPRPSGGNSYNEQFF	TGTGCCCCGAGGCCTAGCGGGGGGAACTCCTACAATGAGCAGTTCTTC